This T cell receptor (beta chain) was captured by sequencing in a study of T-cell memory formation after mild COVID-19. Study background: TCR clusters were mostly confined to one donor each.

Via MiXCR, TCRdb re-called the 5' RACE reads, giving one row per CDR3 protein. The data contain under 200,000 distinct CDR3 sequences, around a tenth of them seen just once; the ten biggest clones take up about 3.5%. The sample was PBMCs or a T cell subset sorted from them (not recorded which). This clonotype was obtained from a young man who had mild COVID-19 (a few samples of this study predate the infection). Cell type and time point are not known.

CDR3 in amino acids: CSAWTGEDNQPQHF. The DNA of the CDR3 is TGCAGTGCCTGGACAGGGGAGGACAATCAGCCCCAGCATTTT. This chain connects TRBV20-1 to TRBJ1-5, with TRBD1 identical over 9 bases. V was clipped by 6 bases and J by 3 bases; unmatched bases: 6. This CDR3 spans 14 amino acids. Germline-derived CDR1 and CDR2 are DFQATT and SNEGSKA (reference sequence).